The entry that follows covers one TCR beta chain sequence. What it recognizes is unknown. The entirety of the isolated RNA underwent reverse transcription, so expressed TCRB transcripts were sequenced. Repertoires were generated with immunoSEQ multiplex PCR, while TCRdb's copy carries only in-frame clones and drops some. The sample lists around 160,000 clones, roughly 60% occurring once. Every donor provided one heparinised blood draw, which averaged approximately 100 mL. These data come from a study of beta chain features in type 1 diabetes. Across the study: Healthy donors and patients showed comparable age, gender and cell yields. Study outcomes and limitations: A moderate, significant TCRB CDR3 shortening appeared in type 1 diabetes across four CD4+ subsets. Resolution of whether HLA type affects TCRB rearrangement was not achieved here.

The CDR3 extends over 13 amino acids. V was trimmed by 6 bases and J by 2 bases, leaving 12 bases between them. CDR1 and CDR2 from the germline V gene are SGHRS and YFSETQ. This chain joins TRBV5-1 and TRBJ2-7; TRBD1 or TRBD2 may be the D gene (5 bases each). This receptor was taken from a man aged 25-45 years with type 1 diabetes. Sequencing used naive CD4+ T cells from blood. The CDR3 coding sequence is TGCGCCAGCACCAACGAGGGGACCTACGAGCAGTACTTC. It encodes CASTNEGTYEQYF.